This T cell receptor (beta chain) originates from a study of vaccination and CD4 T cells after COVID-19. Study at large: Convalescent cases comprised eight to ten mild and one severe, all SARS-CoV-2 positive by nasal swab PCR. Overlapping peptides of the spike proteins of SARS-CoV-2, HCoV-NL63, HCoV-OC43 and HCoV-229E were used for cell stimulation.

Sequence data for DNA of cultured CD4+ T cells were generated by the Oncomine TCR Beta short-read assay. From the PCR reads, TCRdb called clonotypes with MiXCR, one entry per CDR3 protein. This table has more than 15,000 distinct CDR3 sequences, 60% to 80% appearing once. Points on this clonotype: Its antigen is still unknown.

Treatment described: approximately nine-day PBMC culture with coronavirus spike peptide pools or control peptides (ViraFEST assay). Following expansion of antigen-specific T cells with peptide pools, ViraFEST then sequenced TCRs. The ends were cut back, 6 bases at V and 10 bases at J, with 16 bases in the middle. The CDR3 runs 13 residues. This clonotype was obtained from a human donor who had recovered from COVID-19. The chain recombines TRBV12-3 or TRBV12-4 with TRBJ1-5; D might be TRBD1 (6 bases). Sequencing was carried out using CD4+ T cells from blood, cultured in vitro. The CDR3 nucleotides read TGTGCCAGCAGCCCGAGGACAGTTCGACCCCAGCATTTT. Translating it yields CASSPRTVRPQHF.